The sample holds many counts of the clone carrying this TCR beta chain. One junction end does not reproduce the germline sequence, and a read error may be involved. This specimen comes from a study of T cells in Graves' hyperthyroidism and ophthalmopathy. Study-level information: Pretreatment peripheral blood was obtained at initial diagnosis.

Amplified TCR beta CDR3 regions derived from RNA transcripts. The study used the HTBI primer set for a first-round RT-PCR of the TCR CDR3. TCRdb used MiXCR to reprocess the multiplex PCR reads, holding one entry per CDR3 protein. The profile shows more than 350,000 distinct CDR3 sequences, about 15% of them singletons. Germline lookup yields CDR1 SGHRS and CDR2 YFSETQ. CDR3 length: 11 residues. The TCR was taken from a woman in her 30s with Graves' hyperthyroidism. The chain combines TRBV5-1 with TRBJ1-1; no reliable D call. The sample comprised blood. The CDR3 nucleotides are TGTGCCAGCAGATTGAACACTGAAGCTTTCTTT. Translating it yields CASRLNTEAFF. Based on the CDR3 plus reference TRBV5-1 and TRBJ1-1, the full variable domain is KAGVTQTPRYLIKTRGQQVTLSCSPISGHRSVSWYQQTPGQGLQFLFEYFSETQRNKGNFPGRFSGRQFSNSRSEMNVSTLELGDSALYLCASRLNTEAFFGQGTRLTVV.